What follows is one T cell receptor beta chain and its context. The antigen remains unidentified. This entry belongs to a study of T cells in Graves' hyperthyroidism and ophthalmopathy. The length of the CDR3 is 16 residues. Germline CDR1 is MNHEY and CDR2 is SVGEGT. Deletions cut 5 bases from V and 4 bases from J, with 20 bases between. Overall study findings and caveats: Stable hyperthyroidism was separated from ophthalmopathy by a model based on 13 V-J features.

TCR beta CDR3 regions were amplified from RNA. Initially, a first-round RT-PCR of the TCR CDR3 employed the HTBI primer set. MiXCR, applied by TCRdb to the multiplex PCR reads, yields one record per CDR3 protein. The sample includes 300,000 to 400,000 distinct CDR3 sequences, roughly a fifth of them seen just once. Thyroid ultrasound and orbital computed tomography, with clinical symptoms and serum thyroxine and TRAb, informed diagnoses. The PBMCs were sourced from fresh peripheral blood (approximately 9.6 ml). The V call is TRBV6-2 or TRBV6-3, the J call TRBJ1-2; TRBD1 is a possible D gene (5 bases). This sequence was found in a woman between 45 and 65 years old with Graves' hyperthyroidism. The specimen sequenced was blood. The CDR3 DNA is TGTGCCAGCAGTCAATCTACAGGTGCCGGGGTCTATGGCTACACCTTC. The encoded protein is CASSQSTGAGVYGYTF.